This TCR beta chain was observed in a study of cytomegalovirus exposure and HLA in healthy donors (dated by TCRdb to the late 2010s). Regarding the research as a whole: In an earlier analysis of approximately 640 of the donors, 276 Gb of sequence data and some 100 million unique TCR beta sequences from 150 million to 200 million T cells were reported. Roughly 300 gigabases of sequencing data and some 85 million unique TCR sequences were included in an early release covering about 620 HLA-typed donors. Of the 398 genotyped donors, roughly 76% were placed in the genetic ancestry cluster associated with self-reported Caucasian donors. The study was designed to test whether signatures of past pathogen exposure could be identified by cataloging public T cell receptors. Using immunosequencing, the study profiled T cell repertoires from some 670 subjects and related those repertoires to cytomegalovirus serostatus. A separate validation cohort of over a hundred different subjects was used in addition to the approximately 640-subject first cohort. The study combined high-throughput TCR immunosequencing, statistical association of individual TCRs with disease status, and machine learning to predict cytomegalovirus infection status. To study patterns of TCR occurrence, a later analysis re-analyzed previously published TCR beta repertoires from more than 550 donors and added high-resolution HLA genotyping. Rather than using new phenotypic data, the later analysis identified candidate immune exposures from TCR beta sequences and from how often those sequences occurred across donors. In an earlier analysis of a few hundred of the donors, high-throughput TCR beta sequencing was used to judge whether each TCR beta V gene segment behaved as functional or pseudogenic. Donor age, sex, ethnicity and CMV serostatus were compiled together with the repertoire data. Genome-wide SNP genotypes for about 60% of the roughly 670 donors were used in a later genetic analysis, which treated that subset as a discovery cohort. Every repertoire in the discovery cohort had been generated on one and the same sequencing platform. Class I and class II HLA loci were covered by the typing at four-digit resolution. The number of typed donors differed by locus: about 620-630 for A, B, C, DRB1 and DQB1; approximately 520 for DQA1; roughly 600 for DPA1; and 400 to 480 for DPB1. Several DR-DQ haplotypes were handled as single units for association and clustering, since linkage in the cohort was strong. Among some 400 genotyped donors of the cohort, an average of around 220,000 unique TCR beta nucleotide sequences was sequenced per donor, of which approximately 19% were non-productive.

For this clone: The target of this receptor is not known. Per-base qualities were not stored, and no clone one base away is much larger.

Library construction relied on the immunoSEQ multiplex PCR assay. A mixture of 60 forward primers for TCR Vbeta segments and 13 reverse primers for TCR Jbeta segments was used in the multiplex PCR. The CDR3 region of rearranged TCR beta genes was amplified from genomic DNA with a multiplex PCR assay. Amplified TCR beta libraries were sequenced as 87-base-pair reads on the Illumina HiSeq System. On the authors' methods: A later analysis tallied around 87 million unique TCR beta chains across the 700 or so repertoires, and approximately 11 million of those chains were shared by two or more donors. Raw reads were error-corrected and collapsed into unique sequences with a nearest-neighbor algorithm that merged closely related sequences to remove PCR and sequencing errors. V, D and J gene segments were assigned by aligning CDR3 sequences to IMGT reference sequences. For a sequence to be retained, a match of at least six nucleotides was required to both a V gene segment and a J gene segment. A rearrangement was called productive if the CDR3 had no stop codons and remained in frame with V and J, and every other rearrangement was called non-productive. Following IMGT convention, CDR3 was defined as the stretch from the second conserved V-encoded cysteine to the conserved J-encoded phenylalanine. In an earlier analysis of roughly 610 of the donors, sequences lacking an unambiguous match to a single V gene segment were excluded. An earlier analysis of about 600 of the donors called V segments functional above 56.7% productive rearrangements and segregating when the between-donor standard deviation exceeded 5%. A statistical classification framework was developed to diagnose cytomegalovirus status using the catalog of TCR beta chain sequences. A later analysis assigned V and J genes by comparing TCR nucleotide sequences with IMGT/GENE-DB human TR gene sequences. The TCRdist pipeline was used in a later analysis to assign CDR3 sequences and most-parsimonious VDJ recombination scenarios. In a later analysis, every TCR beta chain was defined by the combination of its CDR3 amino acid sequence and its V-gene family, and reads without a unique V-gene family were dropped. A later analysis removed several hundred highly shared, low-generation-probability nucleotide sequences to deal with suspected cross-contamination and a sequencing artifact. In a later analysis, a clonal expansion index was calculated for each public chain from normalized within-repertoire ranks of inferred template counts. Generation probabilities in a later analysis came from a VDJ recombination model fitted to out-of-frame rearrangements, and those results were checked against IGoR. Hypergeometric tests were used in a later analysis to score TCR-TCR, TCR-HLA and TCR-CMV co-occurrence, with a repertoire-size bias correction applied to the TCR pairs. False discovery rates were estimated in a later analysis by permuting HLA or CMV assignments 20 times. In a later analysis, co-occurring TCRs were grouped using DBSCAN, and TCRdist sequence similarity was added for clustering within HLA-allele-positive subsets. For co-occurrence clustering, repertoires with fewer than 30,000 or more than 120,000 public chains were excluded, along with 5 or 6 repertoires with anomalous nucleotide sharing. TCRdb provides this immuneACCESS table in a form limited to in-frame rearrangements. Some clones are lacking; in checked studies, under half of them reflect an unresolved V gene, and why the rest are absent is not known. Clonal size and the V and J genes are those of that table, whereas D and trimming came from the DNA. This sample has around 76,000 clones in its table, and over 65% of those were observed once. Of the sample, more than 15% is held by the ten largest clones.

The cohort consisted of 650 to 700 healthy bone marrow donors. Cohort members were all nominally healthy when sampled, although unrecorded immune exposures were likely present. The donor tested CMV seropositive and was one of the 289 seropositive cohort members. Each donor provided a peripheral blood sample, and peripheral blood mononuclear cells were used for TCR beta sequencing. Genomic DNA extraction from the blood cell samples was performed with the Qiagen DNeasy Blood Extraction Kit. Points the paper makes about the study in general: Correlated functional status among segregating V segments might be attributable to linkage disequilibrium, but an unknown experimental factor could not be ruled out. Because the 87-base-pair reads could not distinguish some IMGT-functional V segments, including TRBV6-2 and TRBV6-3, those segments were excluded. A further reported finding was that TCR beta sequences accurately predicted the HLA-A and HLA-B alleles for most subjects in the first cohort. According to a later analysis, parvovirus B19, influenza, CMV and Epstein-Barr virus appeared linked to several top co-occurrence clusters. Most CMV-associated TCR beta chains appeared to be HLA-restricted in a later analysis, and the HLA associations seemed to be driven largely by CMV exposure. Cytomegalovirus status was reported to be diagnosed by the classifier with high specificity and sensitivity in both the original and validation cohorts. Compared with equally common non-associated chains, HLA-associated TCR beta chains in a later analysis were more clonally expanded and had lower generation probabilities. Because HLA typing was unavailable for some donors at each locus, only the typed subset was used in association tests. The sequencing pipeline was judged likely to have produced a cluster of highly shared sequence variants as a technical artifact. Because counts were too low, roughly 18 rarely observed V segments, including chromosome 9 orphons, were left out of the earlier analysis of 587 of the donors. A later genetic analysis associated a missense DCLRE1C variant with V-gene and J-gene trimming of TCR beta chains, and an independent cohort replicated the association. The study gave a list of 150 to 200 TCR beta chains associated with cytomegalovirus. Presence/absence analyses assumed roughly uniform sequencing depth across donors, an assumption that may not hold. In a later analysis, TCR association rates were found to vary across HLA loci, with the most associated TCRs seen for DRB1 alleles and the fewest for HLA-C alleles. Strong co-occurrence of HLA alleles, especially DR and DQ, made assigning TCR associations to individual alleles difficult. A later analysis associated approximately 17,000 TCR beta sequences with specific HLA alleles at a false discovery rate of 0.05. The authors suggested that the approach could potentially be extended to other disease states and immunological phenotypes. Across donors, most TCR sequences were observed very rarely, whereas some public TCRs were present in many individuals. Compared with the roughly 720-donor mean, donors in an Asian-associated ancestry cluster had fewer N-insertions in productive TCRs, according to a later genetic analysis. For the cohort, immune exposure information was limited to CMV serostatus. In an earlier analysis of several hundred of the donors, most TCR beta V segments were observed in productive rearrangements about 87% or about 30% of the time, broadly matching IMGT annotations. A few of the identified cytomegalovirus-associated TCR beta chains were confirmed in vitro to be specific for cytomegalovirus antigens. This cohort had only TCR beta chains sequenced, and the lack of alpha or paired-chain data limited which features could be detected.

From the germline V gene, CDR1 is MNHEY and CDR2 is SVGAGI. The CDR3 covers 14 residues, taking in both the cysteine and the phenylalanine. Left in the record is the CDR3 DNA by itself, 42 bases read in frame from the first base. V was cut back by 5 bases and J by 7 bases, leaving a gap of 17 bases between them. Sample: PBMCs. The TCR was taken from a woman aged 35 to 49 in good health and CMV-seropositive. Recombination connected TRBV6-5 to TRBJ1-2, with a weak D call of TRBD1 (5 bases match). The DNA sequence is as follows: TGTGCCAGCAGTCCCCGGGGGATCCAGGTTGGCTACACCTTC. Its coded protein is CASSPRGIQVGYTF.